This is a list of T cell receptor beta chains from one sample in a study of CD8+CD57+ T cells in acquired aplastic anemia. Each CDR3 protein gets one entry after TCRdb re-called the reads with MiXCR. Of about 210,000 distinct CDR3 sequences listed, over 60% are singletons. Sequencing used sorted CD4+, CD8+, or CD8+CD57+ T cells (not recorded which) from PBMCs. All receptors come from a human donor in good health. Each CDR3 is given with its conserved first and last residue. The D gene is left open where the match is weak. Size is omitted from some rows. Given values are once, few, many or a class for expanded clones.

d_call: NA
j_call: TRBJ1-5
v_call: TRBV2
clone_size: many
cdr3_aa: CASSELGANGNQPQHF
cdr3_nt: TGTGCCAGCAGTGAACTTGGGGCAAATGGCAATCAGCCCCAGCATTTT

d_call: TRBD1
j_call: TRBJ1-1
v_call: TRBV7-9
clone_size: NA
cdr3_aa: CASSWGTGELNTEAFF
cdr3_nt: TGTGCCAGCAGCTGGGGGACAGGGGAATTGAACACTGAAGCTTTCTTT

d_call: NA
j_call: TRBJ1-3
v_call: TRBV20-1
clone_size: NA
cdr3_aa: CSASYQGQGNTIYF
cdr3_nt: TGCAGTGCTAGTTATCAGGGGCAAGGAAACACCATATATTTT

d_call: NA
j_call: TRBJ2-7
v_call: TRBV24-1
clone_size: many
cdr3_aa: CATSDTGLSYEQYF
cdr3_nt: TGTGCCACCAGTGATACGGGACTTTCCTACGAGCAGTACTTC

d_call: NA
j_call: TRBJ2-3
v_call: TRBV24-1
clone_size: NA
cdr3_aa: CATSDPQEVPDTQYF
cdr3_nt: TGTGCCACCAGTGATCCGCAGGAGGTCCCAGATACGCAGTATTTT

d_call: NA
j_call: TRBJ1-1
v_call: TRBV7-8
clone_size: NA
cdr3_aa: CASSLGSHEAFF
cdr3_nt: TGTGCCAGCAGCTTGGGGTCACATGAAGCTTTCTTT

d_call: TRBD2
j_call: TRBJ2-7
v_call: TRBV20-1
clone_size: NA
cdr3_aa: CSANRLAGQYEQYF
cdr3_nt: TGCAGTGCTAACCGACTAGCGGGACAATACGAGCAGTACTTC

d_call: NA
j_call: TRBJ2-7
v_call: TRBV5-1
clone_size: once
cdr3_aa: CASSLREWPYEQYF
cdr3_nt: TGTGCCAGCAGCTTGCGGGAATGGCCCTACGAGCAGTACTTC

d_call: NA
j_call: TRBJ1-2
v_call: TRBV2
clone_size: NA
cdr3_aa: CASNGVYFTYGYTF
cdr3_nt: TGTGCCAGCAACGGGGTCTACTTCACGTATGGCTACACCTTC

d_call: NA
j_call: TRBJ1-2
v_call: TRBV29-1
clone_size: few
cdr3_aa: CSVAGEWYGYTF
cdr3_nt: TGCAGCGTTGCTGGGGAGTGGTATGGCTACACCTTC

d_call: NA
j_call: TRBJ1-1
v_call: TRBV27
clone_size: few
cdr3_aa: CASSTKGGTEAFF
cdr3_nt: TGTGCCAGCAGTACAAAAGGGGGGACTGAAGCTTTCTTT

d_call: NA
j_call: TRBJ1-5
v_call: TRBV15
clone_size: NA
cdr3_aa: CATSSIRQGGNQPQHF
cdr3_nt: TGTGCCACCAGCAGTATCCGACAAGGGGGCAATCAGCCCCAGCATTTT

d_call: NA
j_call: TRBJ2-7
v_call: TRBV2
clone_size: NA
cdr3_aa: CASSEGRSISYEQYF
cdr3_nt: TGTGCCAGCAGTGAAGGACGGTCGATAAGCTACGAGCAGTACTTC

d_call: TRBD2
j_call: TRBJ2-7
v_call: TRBV11-2
clone_size: NA
cdr3_aa: CASSLSPGLAGGSYEQYF
cdr3_nt: TGTGCCAGCAGCTTATCCCCGGGACTAGCGGGGGGTTCCTACGAGCAGTACTTC

d_call: NA
j_call: TRBJ1-1
v_call: TRBV13
clone_size: NA
cdr3_aa: CASRHRGATDTEAFF
cdr3_nt: TGTGCCAGCAGACATAGGGGGGCTACCGACACTGAAGCTTTCTTT

d_call: NA
j_call: TRBJ2-1
v_call: TRBV7-2
clone_size: NA
cdr3_aa: CASSLVRVTEQFF
cdr3_nt: TGTGCCAGCAGCTTAGTAAGGGTTACCGAGCAGTTCTTC

d_call: NA
j_call: TRBJ2-7
v_call: TRBV15
clone_size: many
cdr3_aa: CATSRVGVIDEQYF
cdr3_nt: TGTGCCACCAGCAGAGTTGGGGTCATCGACGAGCAGTACTTC

d_call: NA
j_call: TRBJ1-1
v_call: TRBV20-1
clone_size: few
cdr3_aa: CSARGTLNGNTEAFF
cdr3_nt: TGCAGTGCTAGAGGGACACTAAACGGGAACACTGAAGCTTTCTTT

d_call: TRBD2
j_call: TRBJ2-5
v_call: TRBV7-9
clone_size: NA
cdr3_aa: CASSPRGSGGEETQYF
cdr3_nt: TGTGCCAGCAGCCCCCGGGGTAGCGGGGGGGAAGAGACCCAGTACTTC

d_call: NA
j_call: TRBJ1-2
v_call: TRBV14
clone_size: many
cdr3_aa: CASSQESDYGYTF
cdr3_nt: TGTGCCAGCAGCCAAGAGTCTGACTATGGCTACACCTTC

d_call: NA
j_call: TRBJ2-1
v_call: TRBV7-8
clone_size: NA
cdr3_aa: CASIPMRQGNEQFF
cdr3_nt: TGTGCCAGCATCCCCATGCGGCAGGGGAATGAGCAGTTCTTC

d_call: TRBD2
j_call: TRBJ2-5
v_call: TRBV7-2
clone_size: NA
cdr3_aa: CASRKREGRETQCF
cdr3_nt: TGTGCCAGCAGGAAGCGGGAGGGCCGGGAGACCCAGTGCTTC

d_call: NA
j_call: TRBJ1-5
v_call: TRBV5-5
clone_size: NA
cdr3_aa: CASSLHPNSNQPQHF
cdr3_nt: TGTGCCAGCAGCTTACACCCCAATAGCAATCAGCCCCAGCATTTT

d_call: TRBD1
j_call: TRBJ1-2
v_call: TRBV5-1
clone_size: many
cdr3_aa: CASSDRDYGYTF
cdr3_nt: TGCGCCAGCTCAGACAGGGACTATGGCTACACCTTC

d_call: TRBD2
j_call: TRBJ2-7
v_call: TRBV4-3
clone_size: many
cdr3_aa: CASSPGLAAYEQYF
cdr3_nt: TGCGCCAGCAGCCCGGGACTAGCGGCCTACGAGCAGTACTTC

d_call: TRBD2
j_call: TRBJ2-3
v_call: TRBV25-1
clone_size: once
cdr3_aa: CASASGGFTDTQYF
cdr3_nt: TGTGCCAGCGCGAGCGGGGGCTTCACAGATACGCAGTATTTT

d_call: TRBD2
j_call: TRBJ2-1
v_call: TRBV20-1
clone_size: NA
cdr3_aa: CSATKPGTSGNEQFF
cdr3_nt: TGCAGTGCTACTAAGCCCGGGACTAGCGGCAATGAGCAGTTCTTC

d_call: NA
j_call: TRBJ1-6
v_call: TRBV9
clone_size: NA
cdr3_aa: CASRRSAGAWVRSSSHF
cdr3_nt: TGTGCCAGCAGGCGTAGCGCGGGGGCATGGGTTCGTTCAAGTAGCCACTTT

d_call: NA
j_call: TRBJ2-3
v_call: TRBV15
clone_size: many
cdr3_aa: CATSRERTDTQYF
cdr3_nt: TGTGCCACCAGCAGAGAAAGAACAGATACGCAGTATTTT

d_call: TRBD1
j_call: TRBJ2-5
v_call: TRBV7-2
clone_size: many
cdr3_aa: CASSWGTGDQETQYF
cdr3_nt: TGTGCCAGCAGCTGGGGGACAGGGGACCAAGAGACCCAGTACTTC

d_call: NA
j_call: TRBJ1-4
v_call: TRBV5-5
clone_size: many
cdr3_aa: CASSPGGSSPVNEKLFF
cdr3_nt: TGTGCCAGCAGCCCTGGGGGAAGCTCGCCAGTGAATGAAAAACTGTTTTTT

d_call: NA
j_call: TRBJ2-5
v_call: TRBV3-1
clone_size: NA
cdr3_aa: CASSQEWTPWGETQYF
cdr3_nt: TGTGCCAGCAGCCAAGAATGGACTCCCTGGGGGGAGACCCAGTACTTC

d_call: NA
j_call: TRBJ2-7
v_call: TRBV5-1
clone_size: NA
cdr3_aa: CASSLASVPEQYF
cdr3_nt: TGCGCCAGCAGCTTGGCCAGCGTTCCCGAGCAGTACTTC

d_call: TRBD2
j_call: TRBJ2-7
v_call: TRBV20-1
clone_size: NA
cdr3_aa: CSARDAPTSGRKLYEQYF
cdr3_nt: TGCAGTGCTAGAGATGCACCCACTAGCGGGAGAAAACTCTACGAGCAGTACTTC

d_call: TRBD1
j_call: TRBJ2-6
v_call: TRBV19
clone_size: NA
cdr3_aa: CASKQTGMGANVLTF
cdr3_nt: TGTGCCAGTAAACAGACAGGGATGGGGGCCAACGTCCTGACTTTC

d_call: NA
j_call: TRBJ2-2
v_call: TRBV6-5
clone_size: few
cdr3_aa: CASSYSGPNTGELFF
cdr3_nt: TGTGCCAGCAGTTACTCGGGGCCGAACACCGGGGAGCTGTTTTTT

d_call: TRBD1
j_call: TRBJ2-3
v_call: TRBV9
clone_size: NA
cdr3_aa: CASSTRTGGETDTQYF
cdr3_nt: TGTGCCAGCAGCACCAGGACAGGGGGGGAAACAGATACGCAGTATTTT

d_call: NA
j_call: TRBJ1-1
v_call: TRBV20-1
clone_size: NA
cdr3_aa: CSARARAGTEAFF
cdr3_nt: TGCAGTGCTAGAGCCAGGGCGGGCACTGAAGCTTTCTTT

d_call: NA
j_call: TRBJ2-3
v_call: TRBV24-1
clone_size: NA
cdr3_aa: CATSDLWQSTDTQYF
cdr3_nt: TGTGCCACCAGTGATTTGTGGCAGAGCACAGATACGCAGTATTTT

d_call: NA
j_call: TRBJ2-2
v_call: TRBV2
clone_size: few
cdr3_aa: CASTRGGVLGTGELFF
cdr3_nt: TGTGCCAGCACCAGGGGCGGAGTTCTCGGGACCGGGGAGCTGTTTTTT

d_call: TRBD2
j_call: TRBJ2-3
v_call: TRBV7-3
clone_size: NA
cdr3_aa: CASSLTGGDTQYF
cdr3_nt: TGTGCCAGCAGCTTAACGGGGGGGGATACGCAGTATTTT

d_call: NA
j_call: TRBJ2-3
v_call: TRBV2
clone_size: NA
cdr3_aa: CASNAGGYTDTQYF
cdr3_nt: TGTGCCAGCAACGCCGGCGGGTACACAGATACGCAGTATTTT

d_call: NA
j_call: TRBJ2-1
v_call: TRBV4-2
clone_size: many
cdr3_aa: CASSQDLESYNEQFF
cdr3_nt: TGTGCCAGCAGCCAAGATCTAGAGTCCTACAATGAGCAGTTCTTC

d_call: NA
j_call: TRBJ1-1
v_call: TRBV2
clone_size: NA
cdr3_aa: CASRENWDTEAFF
cdr3_nt: TGTGCCAGCAGGGAAAATTGGGACACTGAAGCTTTCTTT

d_call: NA
j_call: TRBJ1-2
v_call: TRBV9
clone_size: NA
cdr3_aa: CASSVATQTSGGYTF
cdr3_nt: TGTGCCAGCAGCGTAGCTACGCAAACATCAGGGGGCTACACCTTC

d_call: TRBD1
j_call: TRBJ2-3
v_call: TRBV5-4
clone_size: NA
cdr3_aa: CASRSTGTALVGTQYF
cdr3_nt: TGTGCCAGCAGGTCTACCGGGACAGCCCTTGTGGGTACGCAGTATTTT

d_call: TRBD1
j_call: TRBJ1-6
v_call: TRBV7-8
clone_size: many
cdr3_aa: CASSLAGTGYNSPLHF
cdr3_nt: TGTGCCAGCAGCTTAGCGGGGACAGGCTATAATTCACCCCTCCACTTT

d_call: TRBD1
j_call: TRBJ2-5
v_call: TRBV7-2
clone_size: NA
cdr3_aa: CASSWATGEETQYF
cdr3_nt: TGTGCCAGCAGCTGGGCGACAGGGGAGGAGACCCAGTACTTC

d_call: NA
j_call: TRBJ1-2
v_call: TRBV29-1
clone_size: NA
cdr3_aa: CSALSSGTHGYTF
cdr3_nt: TGCAGCGCCCTATCAAGCGGCACCCATGGCTACACCTTC

d_call: NA
j_call: TRBJ1-5
v_call: TRBV24-1
clone_size: few
cdr3_aa: CATSDNRERQPQHF
cdr3_nt: TGTGCCACCAGTGATAATAGGGAAAGACAGCCCCAGCATTTT

d_call: NA
j_call: TRBJ1-1
v_call: TRBV6-2/TRBV6-3
clone_size: many
cdr3_aa: CASSYSGPGTEAFF
cdr3_nt: TGTGCCAGCAGTTACTCTGGACCGGGTACTGAAGCTTTCTTT

d_call: NA
j_call: TRBJ2-2
v_call: TRBV11-2
clone_size: NA
cdr3_aa: CASSLASGLNTGELFF
cdr3_nt: TGTGCCAGCAGCTTAGCTTCGGGACTCAACACCGGGGAGCTGTTTTTT

d_call: NA
j_call: TRBJ1-1
v_call: TRBV20-1
clone_size: NA
cdr3_aa: CSPAGLTEAFF
cdr3_nt: TGCAGTCCAGCAGGGTTGACTGAAGCTTTCTTT